This T cell receptor (beta chain) is from a study of T-cell reconstitution after alpha-beta-depleted transplantation in children. This CDR3 is 17 amino acids long. The ends lost 4 bases at V and 5 bases at J; junction bases unmatched: 14. Germline V CDR1 and CDR2: LGHDT, YNNKEL (reference sequence). This clonotype was detected many times. A TCRbeta library incorporating unique molecular identifiers was prepared. TCRdb reanalysed the PCR reads using MiXCR and keeps one entry per CDR3 protein. The data hold 190,000 or so distinct CDR3 sequences, with around 7% observed a single time. The receptor was derived from a human donor who donated a stem cell graft to a child with Wiskott-Aldrich syndrome. The V and J genes are TRBV3-1 and TRBJ2-7; TRBD2 agrees at 10 bases. The sequencing used PBMCs from the stem cell graft donor, collected from the stem cell graft. CDR3 DNA sequence: TGTGCCAGCAGCCTTATGGCTAGCGGGAGTCCCATCCACGAGCAGTACTTC. This gives the protein CASSLMASGSPIHEQYF.